Each of the 27 T cell receptor beta chains below was sequenced from the same sample in a study of CD8+ T cells in alopecia areata. RNA, once extracted, was reverse transcribed into cDNA for use as the sequencing template. Measured with immunoSEQ multiplex PCR; TCRdb has only the in-frame clones, and not every one. The repertoire includes some 190,000 clones, 40% to 55% of them detected once, and roughly a tenth sits in the top ten. Noted treatment: oral pan-JAK inhibitor, 5-10 mg twice daily. The starting material was CD8+ T cells sorted from blood, obtained at approximately week 52, from a patient treated with tofacitinib. The receptors derive from a human donor with alopecia areata.

The chain links TRBV29-1 to TRBJ1-2; D may be TRBD1 (6 bases). The germline V and J ends were trimmed by 6 bases and 3 bases, with 14 bases remaining between them. CDR1 is SQVTM, CDR2 ANQGSEA, per germline. This CDR3 comprises 13 residues. CDR3 sequence: CSVGAGEDYGYTF. The CDR3 coding sequence is TGCAGCGTGGGGGCAGGGGAGGACTATGGCTACACCTTC.

This chain uses TRBV10-3 with TRBJ2-7; unclear D gene. The V end was cut by 2 bases, the J end by 4 bases, with 6 bases between. Germline CDR1 and CDR2: ENHRY and SYGVKD. The CDR3 sequence is 12 residues long. CDR3 nucleotide sequence: TGTGCCATCAGTGAGGGACGTTACGAGCAGTACTTC. It is translated as CAISEGRYEQYF.

The chain carries TRBV30 and TRBJ1-2, with 9 nucleotides matching TRBD1. V trimming: 1 base; J trimming: 4 bases; junction bases outside the gene matches: 7. Germline V gene data show CDR1 as GTSNPN and CDR2 as SVGIG (reference sequence). The CDR3 is made up of 15 amino acids. The CDR3 DNA sequence: TGTGCCTGGAGTGCAACTGGGACAGGGAGCTATGGCTACACCTTC. Encoded protein: CAWSATGTGSYGYTF.

Only one count was recorded for this clone. The V and J genes are TRBV7-6 and TRBJ2-2, with unresolved D. The CDR3 runs to 15 residues. With 1 base removed from V and 5 bases from J, the gap between germline ends came to 11 bases. From germline, CDR1 is SGHVS and CDR2 FNYEAQ. The CDR3 nucleotides read TGTGCCAGCAGCTTAGGTGCCAGGTTAACCGGGGAGCTGTTTTTT. It codes for CASSLGARLTGELFF.

The chain uses TRBV5-6 and TRBJ2-4; TRBD1 is a possible D gene (6 bases). The germline V and J ends were trimmed by 0 bases and 6 bases, with 10 bases remaining between them. Germline V lookup: CDR1 SGHDT, CDR2 YYEEEE. The CDR3 length is 14 residues. CDR3 in amino acids: CASSLDLDRNIQYF. The CDR3 DNA reads TGTGCCAGCAGCTTGGATTTGGACAGAAACATTCAGTACTTC.

The rearrangement uses TRBV2 and TRBJ2-1; D is possibly TRBD1 (5 bases). The V end was cut by 3 bases, the J end by 0 bases, with 9 bases between. Germline V gene lookup returns CDR1 SNHLY and CDR2 FYNNEI. The length of the CDR3 is 15 residues. In DNA form, the CDR3 reads TGTGCCAGCAGTGAGGGGCAGACCTCCTACAATGAGCAGTTCTTC. Amino acids: CASSEGQTSYNEQFF.

This clone was counted between two and nine times. The rearrangement links TRBV13 to TRBJ2-5; tentatively, D is TRBD1 or TRBD2 (5 bases each). Germline V gene sequence: CDR1 PRHDT, CDR2 FYEKMQ (reference sequence). The CDR3 consists of 15 residues. V lost 6 bases and J 1 base, leaving 15 bases between the germline ends. This chain's CDR3 is CASSPIRDGQETQYF. The CDR3, as DNA: TGTGCCAGCAGTCCAATCCGGGACGGCCAAGAGACCCAGTACTTC.

The chain is built from TRBV27 and TRBJ2-3, with D possibly matching TRBD2 (6 bases). V was shortened by 7 bases and J by 3 bases, with 14 bases between the two germline ends. CDR1 is MNHEY and CDR2 is SMNVEV in the germline V gene (reference sequence). The CDR3 has 14 residues. CDR3 DNA: TGTGCCAGCACTGGACTACTAGGTACAGATACGCAGTATTTT. Translating gives CASTGLLGTDTQYF.

CDR3 residues: CATRGAGPDSYEQYF. CDR3 coding DNA: TGTGCCACCCGGGGAGCGGGGCCGGACTCCTACGAGCAGTACTTC. The rearrangement joins TRBV10-3 to TRBJ2-7, with 7 bases fitting TRBD2. The germline CDR1 and CDR2 sequences are ENHRY and SYGVKD. The V segment lost 10 bases and the J segment 0 bases; nucleotides outside the gene matches: 12. There are 15 residues in the CDR3.

This clone was observed a few times. V and J are TRBV7-9 and TRBJ1-6; 9 bases are shared with TRBD1. The CDR3 sequence is 15 residues long. V shed 6 bases and J 10 bases; nucleotides not matched to a gene: 10. CDR1 is SEHNR and CDR2 is FQNEAQ in the germline V gene (reference sequence). The CDR3 loop reads CASSDRDRALSPLHF. The CDR3 bases are TGTGCCAGCAGTGACCGGGACAGGGCTTTATCACCCCTCCACTTT. Filled out from reference TRBV7-9 and TRBJ1-6, the complete variable domain reads DTGVSQNPRHKITKRGQNVTFRCDPISEHNRLYWYRQTLGQGPEFLTYFQNEAQLEKSRLLSDRFSAERPKGSFSTLEIQRTEQGDSAMYLCASSDRDRALSPLHFGNGTRLTVT.

Points on this clone: Other DNA sequences within the sample encode an identical CDR3. The CDR3 region has the DNA TGTGCCAGCAGTAGCACAGATACGCAGTATTTT. Translated, it gives CASSSTDTQYF. The gene calls are TRBV6-5 and TRBJ2-3; D unresolved. The CDR3 consists of 11 residues. Trimming left V 5 bases short and J 0 bases short, with 0 bases between. Germline CDR1 MNHEY, CDR2 SVGAGI.

The chain has TRBV9 and TRBJ2-7; 8 bases line up with TRBD1. The V and J ends lost 3 bases and 6 bases, in that order; junction bases with no gene match: 2. The CDR3 totals 12 residues. The germline gives CDR1 SGDLS, CDR2 YYNGEE. The CDR3 here is CASSAGGTEQYF. The CDR3 nucleotides read TGTGCCAGCAGCGCAGGGGGCACCGAGCAGTACTTC.

This clone came up a few times. CDR3 protein: CASSQGRRSYGYTF. The CDR3 DNA follows: TGTGCCAGCAGTCAGGGGCGAAGGAGTTATGGCTACACCTTC. This rearrangement joins TRBV6-1 to TRBJ1-2; possibly TRBD1 for D (6 bases). Trimming removed 5 bases at V and 5 bases at J, with 15 bases between. CDR1 and CDR2 (germline): MNHNS, SASEGT. CDR3 length: 14 residues.

The chain combines TRBV20-1 with TRBJ1-1; D uncertain. The V and J ends lost 3 bases and 8 bases respectively, with 10 bases between them. The CDR3 is 11 residues long. Germline V lookup: CDR1 DFQATT, CDR2 SNEGSKA (reference sequence). The CDR3 loop reads CSARISPEAFF. The CDR3 nucleotides are TGCAGTGCTAGGATTAGCCCCGAAGCTTTCTTT.

This clone showed up just a few times. The rearrangement joins TRBV29-1 to TRBJ2-7; D possibly matches TRBD1 or TRBD2 (5 bases each). Germline V gene lookup returns CDR1 SQVTM and CDR2 ANQGSEA. Trimming removed 4 bases at V and 1 base at J, with 11 bases between. CDR3 length: 13 amino acids. The DNA for the CDR3 is TGCAGCGTTGGGAATGGGGGATCCTACGAGCAGTACTTC. It yields the protein CSVGNGGSYEQYF.

This clone was counted only a few times. V gene TRBV13 combines with J gene TRBJ2-5; 11 positions agree with TRBD2. The germline gives CDR1 PRHDT, CDR2 FYEKMQ (reference sequence). CDR3 length: 16 amino acids. J gave up 2 bases and V 4 bases, and 6 bases lay outside the gene matches. The CDR3 here is CASSSRLAGRQETQYF. In DNA, the CDR3 is TGTGCCAGCAGCTCCCGACTAGCGGGGCGACAAGAGACCCAGTACTTC.

The chain employs TRBV27 and TRBJ1-5; D may be TRBD1 (6 bases). The CDR3 consists of 14 residues. Trimming removed 6 bases from V and 4 bases from J, with 13 bases in between. The V gene's germline CDR1 is MNHEY and CDR2 SMNVEV (reference sequence). In nucleotides, the CDR3 is TGTGCCAGCAGCACTCAGGGGACGAATCAGCCCCAGCATTTT. It specifies CASSTQGTNQPQHF.

The chain joins TRBV4-3 to TRBJ1-1; 11 nucleotides match TRBD1. The CDR3 sequence is 18 residues long. V was clipped by 0 bases and J by 6 bases; unmatched bases: 12. Germline values: CDR1 LGHNA, CDR2 YSLEER. The CDR3 coding sequence is TGCGCCAGCAGCCAAGATGGGGTTTCCGGGACAGGGGGATCTGAAGCTTTCTTT. Encoded protein: CASSQDGVSGTGGSEAFF.

This rearrangement joins TRBV12-5 to TRBJ2-3, with D possibly being TRBD2 (6 bases). The CDR3 has 15 residues. CDR1 is LGHNT and CDR2 is FRNRAP in the germline V gene. V dropped 6 bases and J dropped 1 base, with 14 bases sitting between them. The CDR3 is CASGPTWGGTDTQYF. In nucleotides, the CDR3 is TGTGCTAGTGGCCCCACCTGGGGGGGCACAGATACGCAGTATTTT.

This chain joins TRBV30 and TRBJ2-2, with 8 bases lining up with TRBD1. Unmatched junction bases numbered 4, after V lost 4 bases and J lost 3 bases. Germline CDR1 GTSNPN, CDR2 SVGIG (reference sequence). The CDR3 sequence is 14 residues long. The CDR3 DNA is TGTGCCTGGACCAGGGGGCATGACACCGGGGAGCTGTTTTTT. Amino acids: CAWTRGHDTGELFF.

This clone was counted between two and nine times. The chain employs TRBV19 and TRBJ2-1, with TRBD2 matching over 7 bases. The V gene end was trimmed by 7 bases and the J gene end by 9 bases; junction bases not matched to a gene: 12. The V gene's germline CDR1 is LNHDA and CDR2 SQIVND (reference sequence). The CDR3 is made up of 14 amino acids. CDR3 coding DNA: TGTGCCAGTACCTTTGGGGACTATCAAAGTGAGCAGTTCTTC. Residues: CASTFGDYQSEQFF.

There are a few counts of this clone. The chain links TRBV15 to TRBJ2-7, with no clear D. CDR1 and CDR2 from the germline V gene are LNHNV and YYDKDF (reference sequence). Between the trimmed V and J ends, which lost 3 bases and 2 bases, there was a span of 11 bases. CDR3 length equals 14 residues. The CDR3 DNA reads as TGTGCCACCAGCAGGGTCGACATAGCCTACGAGCAGTACTTC. Translated: CATSRVDIAYEQYF.

The chain carries TRBV6-5 and TRBJ1-1, with D unresolved. Germline loops: CDR1 MNHEY, CDR2 SVGAGI. Trimming removed 0 bases from V and 7 bases from J, with 9 bases in between. This CDR3 contains 13 residues. The CDR3 sequence: CASSYSNGREAFF. CDR3 in DNA: TGTGCCAGCAGTTACTCGAACGGACGTGAAGCTTTCTTT.

This clone was seen once. The chain couples TRBV7-8 to TRBJ2-7, with TRBD1 as a possible D gene (6 bases). The CDR3 covers 13 residues. Per germline, CDR1 SGHVS and CDR2 FQNEAQ. Trimming took off 3 bases at V and 1 base at J, with 7 bases between the two ends. The chain's CDR3 is CASSLDRSYEQYF. DNA for the CDR3: TGTGCCAGCAGCTTGGACAGATCCTACGAGCAGTACTTC.

This chain connects TRBV19 to TRBJ2-7; D might be TRBD2 (5 bases). The V end lost 3 bases, the J end lost 3 bases, and 12 bases lay between the germline ends. This CDR3 comprises 14 residues. The germline gives CDR1 LNHDA, CDR2 SQIVND (reference sequence). The CDR3 is CASSIPGSYYEQYF. CDR3 sequence (DNA): TGTGCCAGTAGTATTCCGGGATCCTACTACGAGCAGTACTTC.

The CDR3 spells CASSVGTGNTEAFF. The DNA for the CDR3 is TGTGCCAGCAGTGTCGGGACAGGGAACACTGAAGCTTTCTTT. The chain recombines TRBV9 with TRBJ1-1; 8 nucleotides align to TRBD1. The germline gives CDR1 SGDLS, CDR2 YYNGEE. J gave up 1 base and V 5 bases, and 4 bases lay outside the gene matches. The CDR3 length is 14 residues.

The rearrangement joins TRBV7-9 to TRBJ2-7, with D perhaps matching TRBD1 (6 bases). The germline V and J ends were trimmed by 1 base and 5 bases, with 6 bases remaining between them. The germline gives CDR1 SEHNR, CDR2 FQNEAQ (reference sequence). The CDR3 totals 12 residues. This CDR3 is CASSLDRDEQYF. CDR3 bases: TGTGCCAGCAGCTTAGACAGGGACGAGCAGTACTTC.